Sequencing of this TCR beta chain was carried out in a study of shared clonotypes between healthy human individuals. Whole-study results and caveats: Sequencing depth was a factor that was expected to affect clonotype sharing among donors. Compared with clonotypes that all four donors shared, non-shared clonotypes had lower generation probabilities.

Once extracted for a subset, genomic DNA was divided evenly among several immunoSEQ plates. TCRdb's table, derived via immunoSEQ multiplex PCR, lists solely in-frame clones and lacks some. The sample lists millions of clones, about 95% occurring once. CDR1 and CDR2 from the germline V gene are MNHNY and SVGAGI (reference sequence). The CDR3 length is 14 residues. V shed 3 bases and J shed 4 bases, with 9 bases lying between them. As for this clone: What it recognizes is unknown.

The receptor was derived from a man between 18 and 29 years old in good health. The specimen was naive CD4+ T cells sorted from blood. Subset of the sample: CD45RA+ positively selected. V is TRBV6-6 and J is TRBJ1-4; D may be TRBD1 (5 bases). The DNA of the CDR3 is TGTGCCAGCAGTTATTCCGGGGGTAATGAAAAACTGTTTTTT. Amino acid sequence: CASSYSGGNEKLFF.